Given below is one TCR beta chain in context. Its matching antigen is unknown. The data originate from a study of graft-versus-host responses after intestinal transplantation. General observations from the study: Detected in recipient marrow were GvH clones, some of which were first observed in ileum or blood.

The germline V gene has CDR1 SNHLY and CDR2 FYNNEI. V trimming: 8 bases; J trimming: 7 bases; junction bases outside the gene matches: 9. The CDR3 has 14 residues. Sequencing used immunoSEQ multiplex PCR; TCRdb keeps in-frame clones, though not all of them. In the table there are tens of thousands of clones, 94% of which are singletons. J is TRBJ1-1 and V is TRBV2; 11 bases match TRBD1. The receptor was derived from a human donor who was the organ donor for an intestinal transplant. This sample comprised unstimulated CD4+ T cells sorted from spleen or lymph node cells, obtained before transplant. The CDR3 coding sequence is TGTGCCAGCGGACAGGGGGCGAGGGGTGGTGAAGCTTTCTTT. This gives the protein CASGQGARGGEAFF.